This TCR beta chain was observed in a study of blood T cell repertoires in COVID-19. The CDR3 is 13 amino acids. The germline V gene encodes CDR1 MDHEN and CDR2 SYDVKM. Produced via immunoSEQ multiplex PCR; TCRdb's table is partial and in-frame only. Among around 250,000 clones, approximately 85% were seen once, and the ten largest hold under 2.5%. On this clone: Its ends do not fully match the called genes, so a read error is possible.

This chain connects TRBV28 to TRBJ2-1; D may be TRBD1 (5 bases). The clonotype originates from a woman aged 50 to 60 who had recovered from COVID-19. The sample was PBMCs or T cells enriched from blood (not recorded which). The CDR3 sequence: CASSLSQDNSLVF. The CDR3 DNA follows: TGTGCCAGCAGTTTATCACAGGATAATAGTTTAGTCTTC.